This T cell receptor (beta chain) derives from a study of CD8+CD57+ T cells in acquired aplastic anemia. The study profiled TCR beta VDJ and CDR3 using genomic DNA as template. TCRdb fed the reads into MiXCR, producing one record per CDR3 protein. The data show about 40,000 distinct CDR3 sequences, with 65% to 70% seen just once and more than 20% held by the top ten. CDR1 and CDR2 from the germline V gene are SQVTM and ANQGSEA. This CDR3 is built from 13 residues. J lost 6 bases, V lost 6 bases, and 9 bases had no gene match. The origin of this receptor is a human donor in good health, serving as a control. Sequenced material: sorted CD4+, CD8+, or CD8+CD57+ T cells (not recorded which) from PBMCs. V gene TRBV29-1 combines with J gene TRBJ1-1, with 8 bases fitting TRBD1. The CDR3 sequence: CSVRTGTGPEAFF. The CDR3 DNA reads TGCAGCGTGAGGACAGGGACGGGGCCTGAAGCTTTCTTT.